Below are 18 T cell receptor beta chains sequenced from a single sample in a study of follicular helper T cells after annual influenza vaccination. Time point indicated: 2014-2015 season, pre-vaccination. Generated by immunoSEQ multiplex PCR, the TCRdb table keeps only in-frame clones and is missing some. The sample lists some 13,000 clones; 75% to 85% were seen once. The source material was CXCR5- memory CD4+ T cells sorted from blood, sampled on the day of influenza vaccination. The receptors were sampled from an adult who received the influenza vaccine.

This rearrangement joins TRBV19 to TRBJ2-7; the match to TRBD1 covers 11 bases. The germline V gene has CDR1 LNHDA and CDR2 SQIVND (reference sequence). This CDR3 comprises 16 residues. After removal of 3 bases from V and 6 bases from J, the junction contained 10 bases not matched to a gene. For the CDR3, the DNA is TGTGCCAGTAGTATGAGGACAGGGGGCGTAAGTGGCGAGCAGTACTTC. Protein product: CASSMRTGGVSGEQYF.

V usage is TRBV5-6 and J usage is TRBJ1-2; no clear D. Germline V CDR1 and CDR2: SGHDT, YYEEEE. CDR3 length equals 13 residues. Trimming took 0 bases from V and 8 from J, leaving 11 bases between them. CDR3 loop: CASSLAGLEGYTF. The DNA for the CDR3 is TGTGCCAGCAGCTTGGCCGGACTAGAAGGCTACACCTTC.

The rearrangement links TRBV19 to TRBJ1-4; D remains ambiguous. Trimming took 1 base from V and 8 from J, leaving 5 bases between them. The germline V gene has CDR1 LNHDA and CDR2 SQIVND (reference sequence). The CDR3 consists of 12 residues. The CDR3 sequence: CASSIVREKLFF. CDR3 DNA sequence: TGTGCCAGTAGTATAGTCAGAGAAAAACTGTTTTTT. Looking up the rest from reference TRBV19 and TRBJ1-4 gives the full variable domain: DGGITQSPKYLFRKEGQNVTLSCEQNLNHDAMYWYRQDPGQGLRLIYYSQIVNDFQKGDIAEGYSVSREKKESFPLTVTSAQKNPTAFYLCASSIVREKLFFGSGTQLSVL.

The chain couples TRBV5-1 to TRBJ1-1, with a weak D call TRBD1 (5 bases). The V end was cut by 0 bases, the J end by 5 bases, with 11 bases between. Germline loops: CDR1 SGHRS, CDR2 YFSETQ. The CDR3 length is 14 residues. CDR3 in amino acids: CASSLDGARTEAFF. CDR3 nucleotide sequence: TGCGCCAGCAGCTTGGATGGGGCAAGGACTGAAGCTTTCTTT.

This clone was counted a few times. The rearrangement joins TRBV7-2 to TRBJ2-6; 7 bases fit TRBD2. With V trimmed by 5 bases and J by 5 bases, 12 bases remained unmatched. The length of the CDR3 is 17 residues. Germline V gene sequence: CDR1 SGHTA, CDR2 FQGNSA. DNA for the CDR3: TGTGCCAGCAGCCGCGGGGGACTCCGTTGGAGGGCCAACGTCCTGACTTTC. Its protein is CASSRGGLRWRANVLTF. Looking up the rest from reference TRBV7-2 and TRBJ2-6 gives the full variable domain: GAGVSQSPSNKVTEKGKDVELRCDPISGHTALYWYRQSLGQGLEFLIYFQGNSAPDKSGLPSDRFSAERTGGSVSTLTIQRTQQEDSAVYLCASSRGGLRWRANVLTFGAGSRLTVL.

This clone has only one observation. The CDR3 protein is CAISEVQGSYEQYF. The CDR3 DNA reads TGTGCCATCAGTGAGGTGCAGGGGTCCTACGAGCAGTACTTC. The chain links TRBV10-3 to TRBJ2-7, with TRBD1 as a possible D gene (6 bases). V lost 2 bases, J lost 1 base, and 9 bases lay in between. The CDR3 extends over 14 amino acids. The germline V gene has CDR1 ENHRY and CDR2 SYGVKD.

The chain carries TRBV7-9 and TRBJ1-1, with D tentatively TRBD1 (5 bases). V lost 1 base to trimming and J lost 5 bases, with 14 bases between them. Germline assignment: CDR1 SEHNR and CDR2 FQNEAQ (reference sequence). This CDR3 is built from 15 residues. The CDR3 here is CASSLGLGGVTEAFF. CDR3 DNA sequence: TGTGCCAGCAGCTTAGGTTTGGGGGGAGTGACTGAAGCTTTCTTT. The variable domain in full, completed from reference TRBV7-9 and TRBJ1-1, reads DTGVSQNPRHKITKRGQNVTFRCDPISEHNRLYWYRQTLGQGPEFLTYFQNEAQLEKSRLLSDRFSAERPKGSFSTLEIQRTEQGDSAMYLCASSLGLGGVTEAFFGQGTRLTVV.

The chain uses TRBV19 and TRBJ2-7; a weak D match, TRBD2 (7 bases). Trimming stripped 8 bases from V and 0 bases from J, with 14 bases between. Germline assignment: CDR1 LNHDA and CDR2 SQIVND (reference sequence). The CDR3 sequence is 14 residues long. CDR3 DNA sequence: TGTGCCAGTGCAAACGGGGGGCACTCCTACGAGCAGTACTTC. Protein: CASANGGHSYEQYF.

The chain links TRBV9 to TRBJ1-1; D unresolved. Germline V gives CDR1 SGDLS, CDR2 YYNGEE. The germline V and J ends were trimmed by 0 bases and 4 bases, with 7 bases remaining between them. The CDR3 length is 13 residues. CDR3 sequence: CASSVEGGTEAFF. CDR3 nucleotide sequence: TGTGCCAGCAGCGTAGAGGGAGGCACTGAAGCTTTCTTT.

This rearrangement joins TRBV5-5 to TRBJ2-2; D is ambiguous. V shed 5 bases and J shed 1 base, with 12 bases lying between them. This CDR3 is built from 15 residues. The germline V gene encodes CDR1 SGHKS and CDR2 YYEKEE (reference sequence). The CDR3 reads CASRSMAKNTGELFF. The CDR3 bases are TGTGCCAGCAGGTCAATGGCGAAGAACACCGGGGAGCTGTTTTTT.

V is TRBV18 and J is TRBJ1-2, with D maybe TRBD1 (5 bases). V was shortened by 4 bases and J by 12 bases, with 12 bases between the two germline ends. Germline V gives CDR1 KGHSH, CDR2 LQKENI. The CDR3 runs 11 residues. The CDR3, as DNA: TGTGCCAGCTCACAGGGGTGGTCCCACACCTTC. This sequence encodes CASSQGWSHTF. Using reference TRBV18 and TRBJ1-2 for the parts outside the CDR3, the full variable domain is NAGVMQNPRHLVRRRGQEARLRCSPMKGHSHVYWYRQLPEEGLKFMVYLQKENIIDESGMPKERFSAEFPKEGPSILRIQQVVRGDSAAYFCASSQGWSHTFGSGTRLTVV.

The CDR3 DNA sequence: TGTGCCAGCAGACACCCCAAGTCGGAGAGCAATCAGCCCCAGCATTTT. Amino acids: CASRHPKSESNQPQHF. The V gene is TRBV6-6, the J gene TRBJ1-5, with no clear D. CDR1 and CDR2 (germline): MNHNY, SVGAGI (reference sequence). The CDR3 has 16 residues. Deletions cut 6 bases from V and 1 base from J, with 16 bases between.

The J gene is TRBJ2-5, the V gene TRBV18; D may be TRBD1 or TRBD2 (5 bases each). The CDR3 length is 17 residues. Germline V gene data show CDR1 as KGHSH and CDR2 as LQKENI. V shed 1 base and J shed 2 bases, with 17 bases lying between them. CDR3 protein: CASSPQDILRAQETQYF. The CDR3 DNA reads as TGTGCCAGCTCACCACAGGACATCCTGCGGGCACAAGAGACCCAGTACTTC.

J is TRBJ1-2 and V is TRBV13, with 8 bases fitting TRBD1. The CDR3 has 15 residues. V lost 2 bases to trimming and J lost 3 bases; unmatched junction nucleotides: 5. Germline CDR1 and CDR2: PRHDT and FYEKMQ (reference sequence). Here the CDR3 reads CASSLPPQGDYGYTF. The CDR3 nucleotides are TGTGCCAGCAGCTTACCACCACAGGGGGACTATGGCTACACCTTC.

In nucleotides, the CDR3 is TGTGCCAGCTCACCCTCAACTCACCAGGGGACTAATTCACCCCTCCACTTT. It encodes CASSPSTHQGTNSPLHF. The J gene is TRBJ1-6, the V gene TRBV18; a weak D match, TRBD1 (6 bases). V was pared by 3 bases and J by 6 bases, with 18 bases between. The germline V gene has CDR1 KGHSH and CDR2 LQKENI. The CDR3 is 17 amino acids.

The CDR3 DNA reads TGCGCCAGCAGCCGCTCCGGGACCCCAGCGGGGGTCTCCTACGAGCAGTACTTC. Translation: CASSRSGTPAGVSYEQYF. The chain couples TRBV4-1 to TRBJ2-7; 8 bases agree with TRBD2. CDR1 and CDR2 (germline): MGHRA, YSYEKL. The CDR3 is 18 residues long. The ends lost 4 bases at V and 0 bases at J; junction bases unmatched: 14.

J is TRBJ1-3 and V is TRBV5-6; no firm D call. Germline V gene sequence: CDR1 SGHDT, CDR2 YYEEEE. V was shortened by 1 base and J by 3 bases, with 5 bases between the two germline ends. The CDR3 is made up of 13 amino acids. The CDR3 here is CASSLPHGNTIYF. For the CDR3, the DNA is TGTGCCAGCAGCTTGCCCCATGGAAACACCATATATTTT.

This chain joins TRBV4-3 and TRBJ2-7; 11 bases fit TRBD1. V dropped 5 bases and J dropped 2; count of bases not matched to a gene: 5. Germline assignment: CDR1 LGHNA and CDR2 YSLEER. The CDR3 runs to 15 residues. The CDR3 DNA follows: TGCGCCAGCAGCGTCGGGACAGGGGGTACCTACGAGCAGTACTTC. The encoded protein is CASSVGTGGTYEQYF.